A selection of T cell receptor beta chains follows, all from one sample in a study of blood T cell repertoires in COVID-19. Some clones are missing from TCRdb's copy, which holds only in-frame ones; the method was immunoSEQ multiplex PCR. Here the sample spans roughly 380,000 clones, about 90% being singletons. The sequencing sample was made of PBMCs or T cells enriched from blood (not recorded which). These TCRs come from a man in his thirties or forties who had recovered from COVID-19. The CDR3 runs from the conserved cysteine through the conserved F or W. The D gene is left open where the match is weak. Clone sizes are given selectively: once, few, many, or a class where the clone is expanded.

>NA|TRBV19|TRBJ2-1|NA|15
TGTGCCAGTAGTATTCTCCCGGACAGATACAATGAGCAGTTCTTC
CASSILPDRYNEQFF
>NA|TRBV27|TRBJ1-3|NA|14
TGTGCCAGCAGCGGGTCCTACTCTGGAAACACCATATATTTT
CASSGSYSGNTIYF
>NA|TRBV13|TRBJ1-2|NA|14
TGTGCCAGCAGCCGTTGGGCCCTATCCTATGGCTACACCTTC
CASSRWALSYGYTF
>TRBD2|TRBV7-2|TRBJ2-3|NA|18
TGTGCCAGCAGCTCCCGGGGACTAAACCCCGTTAGCACAGATACGCAGTATTTT
CASSSRGLNPVSTDTQYF
>NA|TRBV5-4|TRBJ2-3|NA|15
TGTGCCAGCAGCCGTACTAGTCAGAGCACAGATACGCAGTATTTT
CASSRTSQSTDTQYF
>TRBD1|TRBV10-3|TRBJ1-1|NA|12
TGTGCCACCGGACAGGGGAACGCTGAAGCTTTCTTT
CATGQGNAEAFF
>TRBD1|TRBV4-1|TRBJ1-6|once|15
TGCGCCAGCAGCCAAGGGACAGGCCAGTTTTCACCCCTCCACTTT
CASSQGTGQFSPLHF
>TRBD1|TRBV6-5|TRBJ1-3|few|15
TGTGCCATCAGGGGACAGGGGGTCTTTGGAAACACCATATATTTT
CAIRGQGVFGNTIYF
>TRBD1|TRBV24-1|TRBJ2-1|NA|15
TGTGCCACCAGTGCCGCGGGACAGGGGGCCTATGAGCAGTTCTTC
CATSAAGQGAYEQFF
>NA|TRBV30|TRBJ2-5|NA|14
TGTGCCTGGAGTGTACTTGGGCAGCAAGAGACCCAGTACTTC
CAWSVLGQQETQYF
>NA|TRBV3-1/TRBV3-2|TRBJ1-2|NA|14
TGTGCCAGCAGCCCTACCGGGACAAACTATGGCTACACCTTC
CASSPTGTNYGYTF
>NA|TRBV5-1|TRBJ1-6|NA|18
TGCGCCAGCAGCTTCCAAGTTTGGGCGGGCTCCTATAATTCACCCCTCCACTTT
CASSFQVWAGSYNSPLHF
>NA|TRBV6-1|TRBJ2-3|NA|15
TGTGCCAGCAGTGACAGGGGCGCCCGCACAGATACGCAGTATTTT
CASSDRGARTDTQYF
>NA|TRBV12-3/TRBV12-4|TRBJ1-2|NA|12
TGTGCCAGCAGCCACCTCAGGGATGGCTACACCTTC
CASSHLRDGYTF
>NA|TRBV2|TRBJ2-5|NA|10
TGTGCCAGCTCGTCAGAGACCCAGTACTTC
CASSSETQYF
>NA|TRBV3-1/TRBV3-2|TRBJ2-7|NA|12
TGTGCCAGCAGCCAGGGAGTGGACGAGCAGTACTTC
CASSQGVDEQYF
>TRBD1|TRBV5-5|TRBJ1-1|NA|15
TGTGCCAGCAGCCCGGAGACAGGGTTCCCCACTGAAGCTTTCTTT
CASSPETGFPTEAFF
>NA|TRBV7-9|TRBJ2-6|NA|15
TGTGCCAGCAGCTCAAAGCCCTCTGGGGCCAACGTCCTGACTTTC
CASSSKPSGANVLTF
>TRBD1|TRBV19|TRBJ2-3|once|15
TGTGCCACTACGGAAGGACAGGGTTTAACAGATACGCAGTATTTT
CATTEGQGLTDTQYF
>TRBD1|TRBV4-1|TRBJ1-2|few|17
TGCGCCAGCAGCCAAGATCCCCACACAGGGGGGGTGGGCGGCTACACCTTC
CASSQDPHTGGVGGYTF
>TRBD1|TRBV25-1|TRBJ1-1|NA|18
TGTGCCAGCAGTGGATTCCCTGGGACAGGGTATCTGAACACTGAAGCTTTCTTT
CASSGFPGTGYLNTEAFF
>NA|TRBV19|TRBJ1-1|NA|14
TGTGCCAGTAGTATCGGGGGGCGGAACACTGAAGCTTTCTTT
CASSIGGRNTEAFF
>NA|TRBV3-1/TRBV3-2|TRBJ1-1|once|15
TGTGCCAGCAGCCCCATCGGACAGCTGAACACTGAAGCTTTCTTT
CASSPIGQLNTEAFF
>NA|TRBV30|TRBJ1-6|NA|13
TGTGCCTTCACGACATCCTATAATTCACCCCTCCACTTT
CAFTTSYNSPLHF
>TRBD1|TRBV5-1|TRBJ2-7|once|14
TGCGCCAGCAGCTTCGGGGACAGGGAGGCCGAGCAGTACTTC
CASSFGDREAEQYF
>TRBD1|TRBV4-3|TRBJ1-2|once|15
TGCGCCAGCAGCCCTAATCCGGAACAGGGGATCGGCTACACCTTC
CASSPNPEQGIGYTF
>TRBD1|TRBV7-2|TRBJ1-6|NA|14
TGTGCCAGCAGCCTACAGGGGGGGGAGGCACCCCTCCACTTT
CASSLQGGEAPLHF
>NA|TRBV4-1|TRBJ1-6|NA|19
TGCGCCAGCAGCCAAGAGAGGTGGGAGGTGAGCTCCTATAATTCACCCCTCCACTTT
CASSQERWEVSSYNSPLHF
>TRBD1|TRBV5-1|TRBJ1-1|NA|14
TGCGCCAGCAGCTTTCGACAGGGTACCACTGAAGCTTTCTTT
CASSFRQGTTEAFF
>NA|TRBV27|TRBJ1-5|NA|16
TGTGCCAGCAGTCCTTCGACGGGTAGTAGCAATCAGCCCCAGCATTTT
CASSPSTGSSNQPQHF
>NA|TRBV2|TRBJ2-5|NA|15
TGTGCCAGCAGTGGCCAGGACAGTTGGTTGGAGACCCAGTACTTC
CASSGQDSWLETQYF
>NA|TRBV7-9|TRBJ1-2|few|13
TGTGCCAGCAGCTTTATTCGGGGGGACGGCTACACCTTC
CASSFIRGDGYTF
>NA|TRBV9|TRBJ2-3|few|15
TGTGCCAGCAGCGTAGACGCGGGCAGCACAGATACGCAGTATTTT
CASSVDAGSTDTQYF
>NA|TRBV5-1|TRBJ1-1|NA|14
TGCGCCAGCAGCTGGTATCAGGGGAACACTGAAGCTTTCTTT
CASSWYQGNTEAFF
>NA|TRBV7-6|TRBJ2-7|NA|15
TGTGCCAGCAGCTTAGCCCGCGGGGACTCCTACGAGCAGTACTTC
CASSLARGDSYEQYF
>TRBD2|TRBV4-1|TRBJ2-4|NA|15
TGCGCCAGCAGCCAAGTGGGTAGCGGGGGGGAGGTTCAGTACTTC
CASSQVGSGGEVQYF
>NA|TRBV4-2|TRBJ2-7|NA|14
TGTGCCAGCCTGTTTTCGAGGCAGAGCTACGAGCAGTACTTC
CASLFSRQSYEQYF